The rows below give T cell receptor beta chains drawn from one sample of a study of early T cells in non-severe SARS-CoV-2 infection. Each CDR3 protein gets one entry after TCRdb re-called the 5' RACE reads with MiXCR. The sample includes over 30,000 distinct CDR3 sequences, over 5% seen only once; the top ten take around 8%. The sequenced material came from whole blood. These receptor sequences come from an adult who was a healthcare worker with PCR-confirmed SARS-CoV-2 infection or an uninfected control (not recorded which). CDR3s include the opening cysteine and the closing phenylalanine or tryptophan. The D gene is left open where the match is weak. Where a row states a size, it is once, few, many or the class of an expanded clone; other rows omit it.

size	V	J	D	CDR3	DNA
many	TRBV6-2/TRBV6-3	TRBJ2-3	TRBD2	CASSLLPGLADPKRGTDTQYF	TGTGCCAGCAGTCTTCTGCCGGGACTAGCGGACCCAAAGAGGGGCACAGATACGCAGTATTTT
-	TRBV7-9	TRBJ2-3	-	CASSLGFGTQYF	TGTGCCAGCAGTCTCGGATTTGGTACGCAGTATTTT
many	TRBV20-1	TRBJ1-5	TRBD1	CSAHGTGDQPQHF	TGCAGTGCCCATGGGACAGGGGATCAGCCCCAGCATTTT
many	TRBV7-2	TRBJ1-5	-	CASSPETGGINQPQHF	TGTGCCAGCAGCCCGGAGACGGGAGGAATCAATCAGCCCCAGCATTTT
many	TRBV20-1	TRBJ2-1	TRBD1	CSARDGRTGENEQFF	TGCAGTGCTAGAGATGGTCGGACAGGGGAGAATGAGCAGTTCTTC
-	TRBV11-2	TRBJ2-1	-	CASSLDRRKGYQFF	TGTGCCAGCAGCTTAGATCGCCGCAAAGGGTATCAGTTCTTC
-	TRBV5-5	TRBJ2-1	-	CASSFSWGGNEQFF	TGTGCCAGCAGCTTTTCGTGGGGTGGTAATGAGCAGTTCTTC
many	TRBV24-1	TRBJ2-2	-	CATSDHDRELFF	TGTGCCACCAGTGATCATGACAGGGAGCTGTTTTTT
many	TRBV6-5	TRBJ1-2	TRBD1	CASSLDRRANYGYTF	TGTGCCAGCAGCCTGGACAGGCGAGCTAACTATGGCTACACCTTC
-	TRBV28	TRBJ2-7	TRBD1	CASSLATGGPLGQYF	TGTGCCAGCAGTTTGGCGACAGGGGGCCCCTTGGGACAGTACTTC
-	TRBV7-9	TRBJ1-1	-	CASSSSSMNTEAFF	TGTGCCAGCAGCTCCTCTAGTATGAACACTGAAGCTTTCTTT
-	TRBV4-3	TRBJ1-1	-	CASSQTRPNTEAFF	TGCGCCAGCAGCCAAACGAGACCGAACACTGAAGCTTTCTTT
once	TRBV4-3	TRBJ2-1	-	CASSQEPGPYNEQFF	TGCGCCAGCAGCCAAGAACCAGGGCCGTACAATGAGCAGTTCTTC
many	TRBV4-1	TRBJ2-7	-	CASSQGAGGPDEQYF	TGCGCCAGCAGCCAAGGTGCAGGGGGGCCGGACGAGCAGTACTTC
many	TRBV28	TRBJ2-7	-	CASSRVSTYEQYF	TGTGCCAGCAGTCGAGTTTCTACCTACGAGCAGTACTTC
-	TRBV19	TRBJ1-2	-	CASSAQTGSGYGYTF	TGTGCCAGTAGTGCTCAGACTGGGTCCGGCTATGGCTACACCTTC
many	TRBV27	TRBJ2-7	-	CASSFTQGYEQYF	TGTGCCAGCAGTTTCACACAGGGCTACGAGCAGTACTTC
many	TRBV7-2	TRBJ1-5	-	CASSLDRDQPQHF	TGTGCCAGCAGCTTAGACAGAGATCAGCCCCAGCATTTT
many	TRBV11-2	TRBJ1-1	-	CASSFDLLNTEAFF	TGTGCCAGCAGCTTTGACCTTTTGAACACTGAAGCTTTCTTT
many	TRBV7-2	TRBJ2-7	-	CASSLGLAYEQYF	TGTGCCAGCAGCTTAGGCCTAGCCTACGAGCAGTACTTC
-	TRBV7-9	TRBJ1-1	-	CASSSAVGGSFINTEAFF	TGTGCCAGCAGCTCCGCCGTGGGGGGCTCTTTTATTAACACTGAAGCTTTCTTT
-	TRBV2	TRBJ1-2	-	CASGPRGGPPYGYTF	TGTGCCAGCGGACCCCGCGGAGGCCCCCCCTATGGCTACACCTTC
-	TRBV2	TRBJ1-4	-	CASSEGQGRNEKLFF	TGTGCCAGCAGTGAGGGGCAGGGCAGGAATGAAAAACTGTTTTTT